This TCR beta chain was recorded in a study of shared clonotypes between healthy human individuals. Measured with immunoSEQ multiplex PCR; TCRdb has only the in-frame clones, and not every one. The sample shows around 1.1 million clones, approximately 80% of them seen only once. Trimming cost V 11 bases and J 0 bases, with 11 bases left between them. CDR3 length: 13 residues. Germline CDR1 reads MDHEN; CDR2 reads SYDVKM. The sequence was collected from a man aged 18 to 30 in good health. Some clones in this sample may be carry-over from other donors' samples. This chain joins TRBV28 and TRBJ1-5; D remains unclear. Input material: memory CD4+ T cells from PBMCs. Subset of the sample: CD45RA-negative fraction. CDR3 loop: CAGNRDSNQPQHF. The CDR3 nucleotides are TGTGCCGGGAACAGAGATAGCAATCAGCCCCAGCATTTT.